Listed below are T cell receptor beta chains from one sample, sequenced in a study of blood T cell repertoires in COVID-19. Repertoires were generated with immunoSEQ multiplex PCR, while TCRdb's copy carries only in-frame clones and drops some. The sample includes tens of thousands of clones, about nine tenths seen only once; the top ten take about 7.7%. Material: peripheral blood. These TCRs come from a woman in her thirties or forties with active COVID-19. CDR3s include the opening cysteine and the closing phenylalanine or tryptophan. Fields, in order: clone size, D gene, V gene, J gene, CDR3 protein, CDR3 DNA. D genes are given only for firm matches. Size is omitted from some rows. Given values are once, few, many or a class for expanded clones.

-,-,TRBV2,TRBJ1-6,CASSGTVPNSPLHF,TGTGCCAGCAGTGGGACAGTACCTAATTCACCCCTCCACTTT
-,TRBD2,TRBV15,TRBJ2-7,CATSRGIAGGHEQYF,TGTGCCACCAGCAGGGGGATAGCGGGGGGCCACGAGCAGTACTTC
-,TRBD2,TRBV2,TRBJ2-1,CASSDSRGGRYNEQFF,TGTGCCAGCAGTGACTCGCGGGGGGGCCGTTACAATGAGCAGTTCTTC
-,TRBD1,TRBV3-1/TRBV3-2,TRBJ1-5,CASSQAGTGGLQPQHF,TGTGCCAGCAGCCAGGCTGGGACAGGGGGTCTTCAGCCCCAGCATTTT
-,TRBD1,TRBV5-4,TRBJ1-4,CASSRDRNHEKLFF,TGTGCCAGCAGCAGGGACAGGAACCATGAAAAACTGTTTTTT
-,TRBD1,TRBV18,TRBJ2-4,CASSPPRGLQNIQYF,TGTGCCAGCTCACCACCCAGGGGGCTACAAAACATTCAGTACTTC
-,-,TRBV3-1/TRBV3-2,TRBJ1-5,CASSHGQNSNQPQHF,TGTGCCAGCAGCCATGGACAGAATAGCAATCAGCCCCAGCATTTT
-,-,TRBV7-6,TRBJ2-2,CASRRDTNTGELFF,TGTGCCAGCCGCCGGGACACTAACACCGGGGAGCTGTTTTTT
-,-,TRBV19,TRBJ1-2,CASSSYRVAF,TGTGCCAGTAGTTCATACAGGGTGGCCTTC
-,-,TRBV7-2,TRBJ1-6,CASSLTGTLSSYNSPLHF,TGTGCCAGCAGCCTCACCGGGACTCTTAGCTCCTATAATTCACCCCTCCACTTT
-,TRBD1,TRBV5-8,TRBJ1-2,CASSLNPGQGGFWYGYTF,TGTGCCAGCAGCTTAAATCCGGGACAGGGAGGTTTTTGGTATGGCTACACCTTC
-,-,TRBV23-1,TRBJ2-3,CASSQSPRAGGDTQYF,TGCGCCAGCAGTCAATCTCCGAGGGCCGGAGGGGATACGCAGTATTTT
few,-,TRBV5-1,TRBJ2-7,CASSLGPGSSYEQYF,TGCGCCAGCAGCTTGGGCCCAGGCAGCTCCTACGAGCAGTACTTC
-,-,TRBV19,TRBJ1-2,CASSIVRRTLRDTYGYTF,TGTGCCAGTAGTATAGTGAGGAGGACCTTGCGAGATACCTATGGCTACACCTTC
-,-,TRBV3-1/TRBV3-2,TRBJ1-2,CASSQERRGNYGYTF,TGTGCCAGCAGCCAAGAGAGAAGGGGGAACTATGGCTACACCTTC
-,TRBD2,TRBV7-9,TRBJ2-1,CASSLGGLDTNEQFF,TGTGCCAGCAGCTTAGGGGGACTAGACACGAATGAGCAGTTCTTC
-,-,TRBV6-5,TRBJ2-2,CASRRQSRHGELFF,TGTGCCAGCCGACGCCAATCCAGGCACGGGGAGCTGTTTTTT
-,TRBD1,TRBV5-4,TRBJ2-7,CASSWDSGSYEQYF,TGTGCCAGCAGCTGGGACAGTGGGTCCTACGAGCAGTACTTC
-,-,TRBV7-3,TRBJ2-5,CASSFRRGETQYF,TGTGCCAGCAGCTTTCGGAGGGGTGAGACCCAGTACTTC
-,TRBD1,TRBV5-4,TRBJ2-5,CASSSGTGDSQETQYF,TGTGCCAGCAGCTCGGGGACAGGGGATTCTCAAGAGACCCAGTACTTC
-,TRBD1,TRBV3-1/TRBV3-2,TRBJ1-6,CASSPLTGVITTLHF,TGTGCCAGCAGCCCTTTGACAGGGGTGATAACCACCCTCCACTTT
-,TRBD1,TRBV7-2,TRBJ1-1,CASSFQEGATEAFF,TGTGCCAGCAGCTTTCAGGAGGGGGCCACTGAAGCTTTCTTT
-,-,TRBV19,TRBJ1-2,CASSPPPGDGYTF,TGTGCCAGTAGCCCCCCGCCAGGGGATGGCTACACCTTC
-,TRBD2,TRBV5-1,TRBJ2-3,CASSLRSGSGGAADTQYF,TGCGCCAGCAGCTTGCGCTCTGGGAGCGGGGGGGCCGCAGATACGCAGTATTTT
-,TRBD2,TRBV19,TRBJ2-2,CASSIRRGGVTGELFF,TGTGCCAGTAGTATCCGGCGGGGGGGCGTCACCGGGGAGCTGTTTTTT
-,TRBD2,TRBV3-1/TRBV3-2,TRBJ2-3,CASSQTGGRGAWTDTQYF,TGTGCCAGCAGCCAAACTGGGGGGCGGGGGGCTTGGACAGATACGCAGTATTTT
-,TRBD2,TRBV5-6,TRBJ2-5,CASSLRGVKKTQYF,TGTGCCAGCAGCCTACGGGGGGTGAAAAAGACCCAGTACTTC
-,-,TRBV3-1/TRBV3-2,TRBJ1-1,CASNQGRAASEAFF,TGTGCCAGCAACCAGGGCAGGGCGGCATCTGAAGCTTTCTTT
-,-,TRBV6-5,TRBJ1-4,CASSYFLGTTPEKLFF,TGTGCCAGCAGTTACTTTCTGGGCACCACTCCAGAAAAACTGTTTTTT